This T cell receptor (beta chain) stems from a study of blood T cell repertoires in COVID-19. Study details: The United States, Italy and Spain were the sources of the acute and convalescent COVID-19 samples. T cells, B-cell-depleted T cells, or PBMCs provided the cDNA or gDNA that served as material.

V gave up 5 bases and J gave up 1 base, with 14 bases separating them. The CDR3 has 15 amino acids. Germline-derived CDR1 and CDR2 are MDHEN and SYDVKM. Assay: immunoSEQ multiplex PCR; the TCRdb copy retains only in-frame clones and omits some. Here the sample spans approximately 100,000 clones, 87% being singletons. The receptor's source is a young woman with acute or convalescent COVID-19. Sequencing was performed on peripheral blood. The genes are TRBV28 and TRBJ1-1; possible D gene TRBD1, 5 bases. The chain's CDR3 is CASSPRGVPNTEAFF. As DNA, the CDR3 is TGTGCCAGCAGTCCCCGGGGGGTACCGAACACTGAAGCTTTCTTT.